What follows are 30 T cell receptor beta chains derived from one specimen sequenced in a study of blood T cell repertoires in COVID-19. Repertoires were generated with immunoSEQ multiplex PCR, while TCRdb's copy carries only in-frame clones and drops some. The sample comprises around 150,000 clones, roughly 84% of which are singletons, and almost 9% rests with the top ten. Sequences were obtained from peripheral blood. Receptor source: a man aged 25-45 years with COVID-19, enrolled during active disease.

The genes are TRBV29-1 and TRBJ2-3, with 11 bases identical to TRBD2. The CDR3 runs 16 residues. Unmatched junction bases numbered 13, after V lost 4 bases and J lost 7 bases. Germline loops: CDR1 SQVTM, CDR2 ANQGSEA. CDR3 DNA: TGCAGCGTTGGGGGTGGGACTAGCGGACCCAAGTATACGCAGTATTTT. It translates to CSVGGGTSGPKYTQYF.

The chain links TRBV30 to TRBJ1-6; D perhaps matches TRBD1 (5 bases). CDR3 length: 15 amino acids. Germline CDR1 reads GTSNPN; CDR2 reads SVGIG (reference sequence). V lost 2 bases and J lost 2, with 10 bases in between. CDR3 sequence reads: CAWSTGFAYNSPLHF. As DNA, the CDR3 is TGTGCCTGGAGTACAGGCTTCGCCTATAATTCACCCCTCCACTTT.

This clone has only a few counts. The chain combines TRBV5-4 with TRBJ2-1; D is perhaps TRBD1 (5 bases). Trimming cost V 4 bases and J 5 bases, with 13 bases left between them. The CDR3 is made up of 14 amino acids. Germline V CDR1 and CDR2: SGHNT, YYREEE (reference sequence). The CDR3 DNA reads TGTGCCAGCAGCCCGGACAACCTGCACAATGAGCAGTTCTTC. Protein: CASSPDNLHNEQFF.

V is TRBV19 and J is TRBJ2-7; D is uncertain. The V gene's germline CDR1 is LNHDA and CDR2 SQIVND (reference sequence). The V gene lost 0 bases and the J gene lost 0 bases, with 15 bases spanning the gap. The CDR3 is 17 amino acids. CDR3 sequence reads: CASSIDLEETGSYEQYF. The CDR3, as DNA: TGTGCCAGTAGTATAGATCTCGAAGAGACTGGCTCCTACGAGCAGTACTTC.

V gene TRBV4-1 combines with J gene TRBJ2-3, with 10 bases matching TRBD2. CDR3 length: 17 residues. Germline assignment: CDR1 MGHRA and CDR2 YSYEKL. With 1 base clipped from V and 3 bases from J, the junction kept 7 bases outside the gene matches. CDR3 protein: CASSQGLAGVGTDTQYF. Here the CDR3 DNA reads TGCGCCAGCAGCCAAGGGCTAGCGGGAGTCGGGACAGATACGCAGTATTTT.

The chain has TRBV30 and TRBJ1-1, with D perhaps matching TRBD1 (6 bases). This CDR3 has 15 amino acids. The ends were cut back, 3 bases at V and 2 bases at J, with 16 bases in the middle. CDR1 and CDR2 (germline): GTSNPN, SVGIG (reference sequence). The CDR3 region is CAWRLRGGLNTEAFF. The DNA for the CDR3 is TGTGCCTGGAGGTTGAGGGGGGGTTTAAACACTGAAGCTTTCTTT. The full variable domain, its missing parts supplied by reference TRBV30 and TRBJ1-1, is SQTIHQWPATLVQPVGSPLSLECTVEGTSNPNLYWYRQAAGRGLQLLFYSVGIGQISSEVPQNLSASRPQDRQFILSSKKLLLSDSGFYLCAWRLRGGLNTEAFFGQGTRLTVV.

The chain combines TRBV15 with TRBJ2-5; 14 nucleotides agree with TRBD2. Per the germline V gene, CDR1 is LNHNV and CDR2 is YYDKDF (reference sequence). The J segment lost 5 bases and the V segment lost 3 bases, leaving 5 bases of the junction unmatched. This CDR3 has 16 residues. The CDR3 nucleotides read TGTGCCACCAGCAGTGGGACTAGCGGGAGTGGGGAGACCCAGTACTTC. Translation: CATSSGTSGSGETQYF.

V and J are TRBV28 and TRBJ1-2; TRBD1 might be the D (5 bases). Germline CDR1 reads MDHEN; CDR2 reads SYDVKM. The CDR3 runs 14 residues. Trimming took off 7 bases at V and 3 bases at J, with 15 bases between the two ends. The CDR3 is CASTSAGHDYGYTF. The DNA for the CDR3 is TGTGCCAGCACGTCGGCAGGACACGACTATGGCTACACCTTC.

The gene calls are TRBV19 and TRBJ1-1; D not certain. The V gene lost 5 bases and the J gene lost 3 bases, with 10 bases spanning the gap. Germline CDR1 and CDR2: LNHDA and SQIVND (reference sequence). The CDR3 contains 13 residues. The CDR3 is CASSPRADTEAFF. CDR3 in DNA: TGTGCCAGTAGTCCGAGAGCCGACACTGAAGCTTTCTTT. Full variable domain (remainder filled in from reference TRBV19 and TRBJ1-1): DGGITQSPKYLFRKEGQNVTLSCEQNLNHDAMYWYRQDPGQGLRLIYYSQIVNDFQKGDIAEGYSVSREKKESFPLTVTSAQKNPTAFYLCASSPRADTEAFFGQGTRLTVV.

This clone was seen only once. This rearrangement joins TRBV18 to TRBJ1-1; 8 bases fit TRBD1. The junction had 16 bases not matched to a gene; V was cut back by 5 bases and J by 11 bases. From germline, CDR1 is KGHSH and CDR2 LQKENI. The CDR3 consists of 15 residues. CDR3 DNA: TGTGCCAGCTCAACCCGGACAGGGCGAACATCCTGGGCTTTCTTT. It yields the protein CASSTRTGRTSWAFF.

The chain has TRBV5-4 and TRBJ2-3, with D uncertain. Germline loops: CDR1 SGHNT, CDR2 YYREEE (reference sequence). The CDR3 runs 14 residues. Between the trimmed V and J ends, which lost 1 base and 0 bases, there was a span of 6 bases. CDR3 coding DNA: TGTGCCAGCAGCTTGTACATCAGCACAGATACGCAGTATTTT. As protein: CASSLYISTDTQYF. Using reference TRBV5-4 and TRBJ2-3 for the parts outside the CDR3, the full variable domain is ETGVTQSPTHLIKTRGQQVTLRCSSQSGHNTVSWYQQALGQGPQFIFQYYREEENGRGNFPPRFSGLQFPNYSSELNVNALELDDSALYLCASSLYISTDTQYFGPGTRLTVL.

The chain uses TRBV11-2 and TRBJ2-4, with a tentative D call TRBD1 (6 bases). The CDR3 contains 14 residues. V dropped 5 bases and J dropped 6 bases, with 14 bases sitting between them. Germline V CDR1 and CDR2: SGHAT, FQNNGV. The CDR3 sequence is CASSRQVTVNIQYF. CDR3 coding DNA: TGTGCCAGCAGCAGACAGGTGACTGTAAACATTCAGTACTTC.

In its sample, this clone was seen a few times. This sequence joins TRBV9 and TRBJ1-1, with 9 bases that match TRBD1. The J segment lost 5 bases and the V segment lost 6 bases, leaving 8 bases of the junction unmatched. This CDR3 has 14 amino acids. Looked up from germline, CDR1 is SGDLS and CDR2 is YYNGEE. CDR3 nucleotides: TGTGCCAGCACCACGGGACAGGGAAGGACTGAAGCTTTCTTT. Translated, it gives CASTTGQGRTEAFF.

The chain has TRBV2 and TRBJ1-1; D remains unclear. V gave up 7 bases and J gave up 2 bases, with 14 bases separating them. The CDR3 is made up of 14 amino acids. Germline V gives CDR1 SNHLY, CDR2 FYNNEI. As DNA, the CDR3 is TGTGCCAGCACCGGAGCGGCCGCAAACACTGAAGCTTTCTTT. It specifies CASTGAAANTEAFF.

This clone has a single count. V is TRBV10-3 and J is TRBJ2-2; 7 nucleotides agree with TRBD2. The germline V gene has CDR1 ENHRY and CDR2 SYGVKD. The CDR3 covers 12 residues. The trim removed 11 bases at V and 6 bases at J, leaving 6 bases unmatched. CDR3 bases: TGTGCCGGCGGGGGTGGCGCCGGGGAGCTGTTTTTT. This codes for CAGGGGAGELFF.

The chain employs TRBV12-3 or TRBV12-4 and TRBJ2-4; a possible D gene is TRBD1 (6 bases). This CDR3 comprises 13 residues. The V and J ends lost 6 bases and 6 bases respectively, with 12 bases between them. DNA for the CDR3: TGTGCCAGCAGCCCAGGACAGCTAAACATTCAGTACTTC. Protein product: CASSPGQLNIQYF.

The V call is TRBV5-1, the J call TRBJ1-3; tentative D call: TRBD1 (6 bases). This CDR3 spans 16 amino acids. CDR1 and CDR2 (germline): SGHRS, YFSETQ. V was shortened by 3 bases and J by 2 bases, with 15 bases between the two germline ends. The CDR3 spells CASSSYGGATGNTIYF. DNA of the CDR3: TGCGCCAGCAGCTCGTATGGGGGGGCGACTGGAAACACCATATATTTT.

The chain recombines TRBV19 with TRBJ2-2; 9 bases agree with TRBD2. The CDR3 has 14 amino acids. V gave up 6 bases and J gave up 1 base; unmatched junction bases: 0. Germline CDR1 and CDR2: LNHDA and SQIVND (reference sequence). In DNA, the CDR3 is TGTGCCAGTAGAGCGGGAGGGAACACCGGGGAGCTGTTTTTT. Translation gives CASRAGGNTGELFF. The full variable domain, rest sourced from reference TRBV19 and TRBJ2-2, is DGGITQSPKYLFRKEGQNVTLSCEQNLNHDAMYWYRQDPGQGLRLIYYSQIVNDFQKGDIAEGYSVSREKKESFPLTVTSAQKNPTAFYLCASRAGGNTGELFFGEGSRLTVL.

The chain combines TRBV4-1 with TRBJ2-2; D gene unclear. V lost 6 bases and J 4 bases, leaving 15 bases between the germline ends. The CDR3 runs 15 residues. Germline V gives CDR1 MGHRA, CDR2 YSYEKL. CDR3 DNA sequence: TGCGCCAGCAGTCAACCCGTTAGAGGCACCGGGGAGCTGTTTTTT. Its protein product is CASSQPVRGTGELFF.

The rearrangement joins TRBV5-6 to TRBJ2-2; TRBD1 matches at 10 bases. This CDR3 is 16 amino acids long. V trimming: 1 base; J trimming: 4 bases; junction bases outside the gene matches: 4. Per germline, CDR1 SGHDT and CDR2 YYEEEE. DNA for the CDR3: TGTGCCAGCAGCTTGCCGGGACAGGGGTCCACCGGGGAGCTGTTTTTT. It yields the protein CASSLPGQGSTGELFF.

This clone was found a few times. The chain uses TRBV29-1 and TRBJ2-1; TRBD1 is a possible D gene (5 bases). This CDR3 comprises 13 residues. Germline lookup yields CDR1 SQVTM and CDR2 ANQGSEA. V lost 3 bases and J lost 12, with 18 bases in between. The CDR3 protein is CSVDGQGRSGQFF. In DNA form, the CDR3 reads TGCAGCGTTGACGGGCAGGGTAGGAGTGGGCAGTTCTTC.

CDR3 protein: CASSSGGQGTYGYTF. Here the CDR3 DNA reads TGTGCCAGTAGTTCCGGGGGACAGGGGACCTATGGCTACACCTTC. This rearrangement joins TRBV19 to TRBJ1-2; the match to TRBD1 covers 10 bases. J was trimmed by 4 bases and V by 5 bases; bases with no gene match: 7. The CDR3 consists of 15 residues. In germline, CDR1 is LNHDA, CDR2 SQIVND (reference sequence).

This sequence joins TRBV12-3 or TRBV12-4 and TRBJ1-2, with 10 bases that match TRBD1. The CDR3 length is 13 residues. The V and J ends lost 5 bases and 6 bases, in that order; junction bases with no gene match: 3. Here the CDR3 DNA reads TGTGCCAGCAGTCTGACAGGGGGCAATGGCTACACCTTC. Its protein is CASSLTGGNGYTF.

The J gene is TRBJ2-1, the V gene TRBV5-4, with TRBD1 identical over 8 bases. CDR3 length: 16 residues. Germline V lookup: CDR1 SGHNT, CDR2 YYREEE (reference sequence). J was trimmed by 7 bases and V by 3 bases; bases with no gene match: 12. CDR3 in DNA: TGTGCCAGCAGCTGGACCCGGGACAGGACCTGGAATGAGCAGTTCTTC. Protein sequence: CASSWTRDRTWNEQFF.

The chain is built from TRBV18 and TRBJ2-1, with 12 bases aligning to TRBD1. V gave up 1 base and J gave up 7 bases; unmatched junction bases: 5. Germline V lookup: CDR1 KGHSH, CDR2 LQKENI. The CDR3 is made up of 16 amino acids. CDR3 sequence: CASSPLGTGGLNEQFF. The CDR3 DNA is TGTGCCAGCTCACCACTAGGGACAGGGGGCTTGAATGAGCAGTTCTTC. The full variable domain, its missing parts supplied by reference TRBV18 and TRBJ2-1, is NAGVMQNPRHLVRRRGQEARLRCSPMKGHSHVYWYRQLPEEGLKFMVYLQKENIIDESGMPKERFSAEFPKEGPSILRIQQVVRGDSAAYFCASSPLGTGGLNEQFFGPGTRLTVL.

The chain links TRBV4-2 to TRBJ2-7; tentatively, D is TRBD2 (5 bases). Germline CDR1 is LGHNA and CDR2 is YNFKEQ. The CDR3 consists of 13 residues. V was pared by 8 bases and J by 3 bases, with 14 bases between. In DNA form, the CDR3 reads TGTGCCAGCCAGAACACCGGGGACTACGAGCAGTACTTC. The encoded protein is CASQNTGDYEQYF.

CDR3 bases: TGTGCCAGCAGCCAAGGGCACCCTTCACCCCTCCACTTT. This translates into CASSQGHPSPLHF. The gene calls are TRBV3-1 (or the pseudogene TRBV3-2) and TRBJ1-6; the D is unclear. Deletions cut 1 base from V and 9 bases from J, with 7 bases between. Germline loops: CDR1 LGHDT, CDR2 YNNKEL (reference sequence). The length of the CDR3 is 13 residues.

V usage is TRBV30 and J usage is TRBJ1-6; TRBD1 aligns across 7 bases. After removal of 1 base from V and 11 bases from J, the junction contained 8 bases not matched to a gene. The CDR3 consists of 14 residues. Germline CDR1 is GTSNPN and CDR2 is SVGIG (reference sequence). CDR3 bases: TGTGCCTGGAGTGGGACAGGCGGGGGGGCACCCCTCCACTTT. It is translated as CAWSGTGGGAPLHF.

This chain uses TRBV28 with TRBJ1-5; 9 positions match TRBD1. The CDR3 contains 16 residues. The germline V gene encodes CDR1 MDHEN and CDR2 SYDVKM. V gave up 4 bases and J gave up 7 bases; unmatched junction bases: 11. The CDR3 nucleotides read TGTGCCAGCAGTTCAGGGGGACAGGGTTCTTGGCAGCCCCAGCATTTT. Translation gives CASSSGGQGSWQPQHF.

DNA for the CDR3: TGTGCCAGCAGCTTCGGACAGAACACTGAAGCTTTCTTT. Amino acids: CASSFGQNTEAFF. The chain has TRBV5-6 and TRBJ1-1; a weak D match, TRBD1 (5 bases). The V and J ends lost 2 bases and 1 base respectively, with 6 bases between them. Germline CDR1 reads SGHDT; CDR2 reads YYEEEE. The CDR3 length is 13 residues.